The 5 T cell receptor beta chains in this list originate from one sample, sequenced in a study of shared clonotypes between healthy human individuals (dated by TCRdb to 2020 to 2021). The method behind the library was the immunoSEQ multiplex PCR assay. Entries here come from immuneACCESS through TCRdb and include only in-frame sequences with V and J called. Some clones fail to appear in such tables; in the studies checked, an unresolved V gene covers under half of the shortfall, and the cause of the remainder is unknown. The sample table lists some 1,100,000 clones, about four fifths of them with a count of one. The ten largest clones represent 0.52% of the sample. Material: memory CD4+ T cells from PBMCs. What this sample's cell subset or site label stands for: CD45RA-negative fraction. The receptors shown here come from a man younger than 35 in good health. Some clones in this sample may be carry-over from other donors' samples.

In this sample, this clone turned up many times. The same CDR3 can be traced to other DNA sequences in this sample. In DNA, the CDR3 is TGCGCCAGCAGCTTGGTGACTCCCCCCTACGAGCAGTACTTC. Translated: CASSLVTPPYEQYF. The chain links TRBV5-1 to TRBJ2-7; D is uncertain. CDR3 length: 14 amino acids. Trimming removed 0 bases from V and 2 bases from J, with 9 bases in between. From germline, CDR1 is SGHRS and CDR2 YFSETQ. Full variable domain (remainder filled in from reference TRBV5-1 and TRBJ2-7): KAGVTQTPRYLIKTRGQQVTLSCSPISGHRSVSWYQQTPGQGLQFLFEYFSETQRNKGNFPGRFSGRQFSNSRSEMNVSTLELGDSALYLCASSLVTPPYEQYFGPGTRLTVT.

CDR3 in DNA: TGTGCCAGCAGTGCCCGGGACAGGGCCTACCTGTCCGTTGATCAGCCCCAGCATTTT. It encodes CASSARDRAYLSVDQPQHF. V usage is TRBV6-4 and J usage is TRBJ1-5, with 9 bases fitting TRBD1. The CDR3 has 19 amino acids. Germline lookup yields CDR1 MRHNA and CDR2 SNTAGT. V dropped 4 bases and J dropped 5; count of bases not matched to a gene: 18.

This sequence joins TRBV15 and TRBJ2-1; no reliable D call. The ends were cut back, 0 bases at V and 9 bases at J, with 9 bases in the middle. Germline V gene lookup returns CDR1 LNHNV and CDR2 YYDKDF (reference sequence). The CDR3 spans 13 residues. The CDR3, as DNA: TGTGCCACCAGCAGAGATGGCACGGGTGAGCAGTTCTTC. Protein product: CATSRDGTGEQFF.

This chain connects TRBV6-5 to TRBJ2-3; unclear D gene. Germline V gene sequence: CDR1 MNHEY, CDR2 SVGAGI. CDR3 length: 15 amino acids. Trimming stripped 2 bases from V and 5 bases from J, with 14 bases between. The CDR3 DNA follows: TGTGCCAGCAGTTACCTCGGACCCCTGGGAGATACGCAGTATTTT. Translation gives CASSYLGPLGDTQYF.

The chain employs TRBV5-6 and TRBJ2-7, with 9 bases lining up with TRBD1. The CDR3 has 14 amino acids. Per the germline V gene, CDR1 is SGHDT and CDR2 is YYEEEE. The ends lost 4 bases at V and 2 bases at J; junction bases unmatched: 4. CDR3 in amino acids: CASSPGQGPYEQYF. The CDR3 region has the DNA TGTGCCAGCAGCCCTGGACAGGGGCCCTACGAGCAGTACTTC.